This TCR beta chain came from a study of T cells in tuberculosis. Study overall: T cells were selected with CD1B tetramers loaded with glucose monomycolate. General study points: T cells binding CD1B-GMM tetramer weakly possibly escaped the sort.

A few counts support this clone. Sorting used thawed, overnight-rested PBMC stained with anti-CD3, a viability dye and GMM-loaded CD1B tetramer. The CD1B tetramers carried C32 glucose monomycolate purified from Rhodococcus equi. PBMC for tetramer sorting were first depleted of CD14-expressing monocytes. Approximately 91,000 tetramer-negative cells were sorted from each donor. This table comes from immunoSEQ multiplex PCR, and its TCRdb copy is limited to in-frame clones, with some not included. The sample consists of about 58,000 clones, approximately 86% of them appearing once. This CDR3 is built from 13 residues. V was pared by 8 bases and J by 2 bases, with 9 bases between. Germline values: CDR1 MNHEY, CDR2 SMNVEV (reference sequence).

Sequenced material: CD1b-GMM tetramer-negative cells sorted from PBMCs. This chain joins TRBV27 and TRBJ1-4; the D gene is possibly TRBD1 (5 bases). This receptor was identified in an adult woman with latent tuberculosis. The CDR3 sequence: CASRRGTNEKLFF. In DNA, the CDR3 is TGTGCCAGCCGACGGGGGACTAATGAAAAACTGTTTTTT.